This T cell receptor beta chain was sequenced during a study of blood T cell repertoires in COVID-19. On the study more broadly: COVID-19 samples collected from the United States, Italy and Spain covered acute and convalescent phases. Nucleic acid was either cDNA or gDNA, and it came from T cells, B-cell-depleted T cells, or PBMCs.

The CDR3 covers 14 residues. Per germline, CDR1 SGHRS and CDR2 YFSETQ. V dropped 4 bases and J dropped 4 bases, with 11 bases sitting between them. Original handling: Researchers report that nucleated cell counts were estimated from reference gene primer amplification. Generated by immunoSEQ multiplex PCR, the TCRdb table keeps only in-frame clones and is missing some. V, J and clone size reflect that table, while D and trimming were determined from the DNA. Among roughly 170,000 clones listed, less than 85% were seen once. Only a few counts were recorded for this clone. It was during active infection that Seattle patients were enrolled and then longitudinally followed.

The sequenced sample consisted of peripheral blood. The rearrangement joins TRBV5-1 to TRBJ2-2, with D possibly matching TRBD2 (5 bases). The clonotype comes from a woman between 55 and 75 years old with COVID-19, enrolled during active disease. CDR3 coding DNA: TGCGCCAGCAGCCGGGATGGAGGCACCGGGGAGCTGTTTTTT. Translation: CASSRDGGTGELFF.